This T cell receptor beta chain was found in a study of CDR3 diversity in severe acne. From the PCR reads, TCRdb called clonotypes with MiXCR, one entry per CDR3 protein. The table shows approximately 84,000 distinct CDR3 sequences, with 45% to 65% occurring only once. The sample taken for sequencing was blood. This receptor was taken from a male donor in good health, without acne.

The CDR3: CASSGGRRQGVRNTEAFF. DNA for the CDR3: TGTGCCAGTTCAGGGGGACGGCGACAGGGGGTAAGGAACACTGAAGCTTTCTTT. The chain uses TRBV19 and TRBJ1-1; 9 nucleotides align to TRBD1. The CDR3 sequence is 18 residues long. The junction had 17 bases not matched to a gene; V was cut back by 8 bases and J by 1 base. Germline CDR1 and CDR2: LNHDA and SQIVND (reference sequence).